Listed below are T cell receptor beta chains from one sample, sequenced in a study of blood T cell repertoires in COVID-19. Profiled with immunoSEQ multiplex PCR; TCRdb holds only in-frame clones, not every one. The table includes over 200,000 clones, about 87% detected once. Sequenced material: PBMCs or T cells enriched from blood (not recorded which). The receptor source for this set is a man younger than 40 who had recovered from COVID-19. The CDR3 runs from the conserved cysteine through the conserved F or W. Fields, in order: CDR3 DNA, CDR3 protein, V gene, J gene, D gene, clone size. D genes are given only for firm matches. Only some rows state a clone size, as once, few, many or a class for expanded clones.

CDR3 DNA: TGCAGCGTTGAACCCGGGGGGTTTGGCTACACCTTC; CDR3 protein: CSVEPGGFGYTF; V gene: TRBV29-1; J gene: TRBJ1-2; D gene: NA; clone size: once
CDR3 DNA: TGTGCCAGCAGTGAAGAAAACAGGGGTCCTTTGAACACTGAAGCTTTCTTT; CDR3 protein: CASSEENRGPLNTEAFF; V gene: TRBV6-1; J gene: TRBJ1-1; D gene: TRBD1; clone size: few
CDR3 DNA: TGTGCCAGCAGTACTCGGGGGGGCATGGAAAAACTGTTTTTT; CDR3 protein: CASSTRGGMEKLFF; V gene: TRBV9; J gene: TRBJ1-4; D gene: NA; clone size: NA
CDR3 DNA: TGTGCCAGCAGCCTTGGGACAGGGGATGGCTACACCTTC; CDR3 protein: CASSLGTGDGYTF; V gene: TRBV21-1; J gene: TRBJ1-2; D gene: NA; clone size: NA
CDR3 DNA: TGTGCCAGCAGTTTAAGTCAGGGCTCCGAGCAGTACTTC; CDR3 protein: CASSLSQGSEQYF; V gene: TRBV27; J gene: TRBJ2-7; D gene: NA; clone size: NA
CDR3 DNA: TGTGCCAGCAGCTCATACGGACAGGGGACTGAAAAACTGTTTTTT; CDR3 protein: CASSSYGQGTEKLFF; V gene: TRBV13; J gene: TRBJ1-4; D gene: TRBD1; clone size: NA
CDR3 DNA: TGTGCCAGCAGCTTGATCTACGGGGGTCGCACTGAAGCTTTCTTT; CDR3 protein: CASSLIYGGRTEAFF; V gene: TRBV5-8; J gene: TRBJ1-1; D gene: NA; clone size: once
CDR3 DNA: TGTGCCACCAGCAGAAGGGGGACAACCACTAACTATGGCTACACCTTC; CDR3 protein: CATSRRGTTTNYGYTF; V gene: TRBV15; J gene: TRBJ1-2; D gene: NA; clone size: NA
CDR3 DNA: TGTGCCAGCAGCGTAGGAGGAGACGGGTCCTACGAGCAGTACTTC; CDR3 protein: CASSVGGDGSYEQYF; V gene: TRBV9; J gene: TRBJ2-7; D gene: NA; clone size: NA
CDR3 DNA: TGTGCCTGGAAGGGGACAGGGGGCTACGAGCAGTACTTC; CDR3 protein: CAWKGTGGYEQYF; V gene: TRBV30; J gene: TRBJ2-7; D gene: TRBD1; clone size: NA
CDR3 DNA: TGTGCCACCAGCAGAGATCTGAAGTGGGGGGACTATGGCTACACCTTC; CDR3 protein: CATSRDLKWGDYGYTF; V gene: TRBV15; J gene: TRBJ1-2; D gene: NA; clone size: NA
CDR3 DNA: TGTGCCAGCAGATTGTGGGCAGGTTCCTACAATGAGCAGTTCTTC; CDR3 protein: CASRLWAGSYNEQFF; V gene: TRBV5-4; J gene: TRBJ2-1; D gene: NA; clone size: NA
CDR3 DNA: TGTGCCAGCAGCGTAGTAGGAGGGACAGCTGGAAACACCATATATTTT; CDR3 protein: CASSVVGGTAGNTIYF; V gene: TRBV9; J gene: TRBJ1-3; D gene: TRBD1; clone size: NA
CDR3 DNA: TGTGCCAGCAGTTTAATGCACAGTTCCTACGAGCAGTACTTC; CDR3 protein: CASSLMHSSYEQYF; V gene: TRBV28; J gene: TRBJ2-7; D gene: NA; clone size: NA
CDR3 DNA: TGTGCCAGCAGTCTTGGCGGACTTTTGAACACTGAAGCTTTCTTT; CDR3 protein: CASSLGGLLNTEAFF; V gene: TRBV27; J gene: TRBJ1-1; D gene: NA; clone size: NA
CDR3 DNA: TGTGCCACCAGCGTCGGGAGAGCCGATACGCAGTATTTT; CDR3 protein: CATSVGRADTQYF; V gene: TRBV15; J gene: TRBJ2-3; D gene: NA; clone size: NA
CDR3 DNA: TGTGCCAGCAGCTTAGGCACGTTAGCGGGAGGGCCCTACGAGCAGTACTTC; CDR3 protein: CASSLGTLAGGPYEQYF; V gene: TRBV11-2; J gene: TRBJ2-7; D gene: TRBD2; clone size: NA
CDR3 DNA: TGCGCCAGCAGCCAAGATTTGGGCGGACAGGAGGCGCGAGGCTACACCTTC; CDR3 protein: CASSQDLGGQEARGYTF; V gene: TRBV4-1; J gene: TRBJ1-2; D gene: TRBD1; clone size: NA
CDR3 DNA: TGCGCCAGCAGCCAAGATATAGTGTGGAGGAACACTGAAGCTTTCTTT; CDR3 protein: CASSQDIVWRNTEAFF; V gene: TRBV4-3; J gene: TRBJ1-1; D gene: NA; clone size: NA
CDR3 DNA: TGCGCCAGCAGCGCCCGGTCCCAGGGGACCACTGAAGCTTTCTTT; CDR3 protein: CASSARSQGTTEAFF; V gene: TRBV4-3; J gene: TRBJ1-1; D gene: NA; clone size: NA
CDR3 DNA: TGTGCCAGCAGCTTGGTTGGGGGGAGGACGAAGAATGAGCAGTTCTTC; CDR3 protein: CASSLVGGRTKNEQFF; V gene: TRBV5-4; J gene: TRBJ2-1; D gene: NA; clone size: NA
CDR3 DNA: TGTGCCATCAGTGGCTCCGGGCGGGGGAACACTGAAGCTTTCTTT; CDR3 protein: CAISGSGRGNTEAFF; V gene: TRBV10-3; J gene: TRBJ1-1; D gene: NA; clone size: once
CDR3 DNA: TGTGCCAGCAATTTGGGGACAGGGAATGGCTACACCTTC; CDR3 protein: CASNLGTGNGYTF; V gene: TRBV12-3/TRBV12-4; J gene: TRBJ1-2; D gene: TRBD1; clone size: NA
CDR3 DNA: TGTGCCATCAGGGACAGTCCCTACGAGCAGTACTTC; CDR3 protein: CAIRDSPYEQYF; V gene: TRBV10-3; J gene: TRBJ2-7; D gene: NA; clone size: NA
CDR3 DNA: TGTGCCAGCAGCGTATCAGGGTCACAGGGTTGGGCAGATACGCAGTATTTT; CDR3 protein: CASSVSGSQGWADTQYF; V gene: TRBV9; J gene: TRBJ2-3; D gene: NA; clone size: NA
CDR3 DNA: TGTGCCAGCAGTCCAATACGCGGAGGGACAGGGAATTACGAGCAGTACTTC; CDR3 protein: CASSPIRGGTGNYEQYF; V gene: TRBV27; J gene: TRBJ2-7; D gene: TRBD1; clone size: NA
CDR3 DNA: TGTGCCAGCAGCTTAGGGTCAGGCTATGGCTACACCTTC; CDR3 protein: CASSLGSGYGYTF; V gene: TRBV7-9; J gene: TRBJ1-2; D gene: NA; clone size: few